What follows describes a single T cell receptor (beta chain). This sample was taken from a study of blood T cell repertoires in COVID-19. Whole-study context: From T cells, B-cell-depleted T cells, or PBMCs came the material, which was cDNA or gDNA.

Repertoires were generated with immunoSEQ multiplex PCR, while TCRdb's copy carries only in-frame clones and drops some. This sample yields 150,000 to 200,000 clones, of which about 93% are seen a single time; 0.6% to 0.9% belongs to the top ten. This CDR3 is built from 15 residues. Germline V gives CDR1 SGHRS, CDR2 YFSETQ. Trimming removed 4 bases from V and 0 bases from J; junction bases left unmatched: 7. This clonotype originated in a man aged 30-40 years with COVID-19, enrolled during active disease. Sequences were obtained from peripheral blood. J is TRBJ2-7 and V is TRBV5-1, with TRBD1 identical over 7 bases. DNA of the CDR3: TGCGCCAGCAGCGTATACAGGGGTAGCTCCTACGAGCAGTACTTC. Its protein product is CASSVYRGSSYEQYF.